Below are 32 T cell receptor beta chains sequenced from a single sample in a study of blood T cells in healthy people across ages. Primed by a sample-barcoded 5' primer and a J-beta primer mix, a second PCR proceeded for 7 to 11 cycles. TCRdb re-called the 5' RACE reads with MiXCR, one entry per CDR3 protein. The sample has roughly 800,000 distinct CDR3 sequences; roughly 64% are singletons. Source material: blood. The receptors were sampled from a man aged 25-45 years in good health.

This clonotype appeared a single time. The chain is built from TRBV28 and TRBJ2-1, with D perhaps TRBD2 (6 bases). Germline values: CDR1 MDHEN, CDR2 SYDVKM. This CDR3 region has 15 residues. V was cut by 11 bases and J by 1 base, with 18 bases left in between. The CDR3, as DNA: TGTGCCTCCCAAGGACGTAGCGGATCCTACAATGAGCAGTTCTTC. It codes for CASQGRSGSYNEQFF.

This clonotype turned up a few times. This chain uses TRBV4-2 with TRBJ2-4, with D possibly matching TRBD2 (7 bases). CDR3 size: 16 residues. Trimming removed 0 bases from V and 7 bases from J, with 16 bases in between. Germline CDR1 is LGHNA and CDR2 is YNFKEQ. In nucleotides, the CDR3 is TGTGCCAGCAGCCAAGATGCTGACGGGGGGCTGAACATTCAGTACTTC. It codes for CASSQDADGGLNIQYF.

The chain joins TRBV20-1 to TRBJ2-1; the D is unclear. Germline CDR1 reads DFQATT; CDR2 reads SNEGSKA (reference sequence). Trimming took off 3 bases at V and 6 bases at J, with 9 bases between the two ends. The CDR3 runs 12 residues. This CDR3 is CSASLGPNEQFF. The CDR3 region has the DNA TGCAGTGCTAGCTTAGGACCCAATGAGCAGTTCTTC.

This chain connects TRBV20-1 to TRBJ1-5; no clear D. This CDR3 spans 13 amino acids. In germline, CDR1 is DFQATT, CDR2 SNEGSKA (reference sequence). V lost 3 bases to trimming and J lost 2 bases, with 8 bases between them. CDR3 DNA sequence: TGCAGTGCTAGGGACGAAGGCAATCAGCCCCAGCATTTT. Translation: CSARDEGNQPQHF.

The chain has TRBV20-1 and TRBJ2-1, with D perhaps assigned TRBD1 or TRBD2 (5 bases each). There are 14 residues in the CDR3. Germline V gives CDR1 DFQATT, CDR2 SNEGSKA (reference sequence). Trimming pared 6 bases from V and 9 bases from J, leaving 21 bases between. For the CDR3, the DNA is TGCAGTGCCGCCTCCGGGGCTAGTCTGGGTGAGCAGTTCTTC. Amino acids: CSAASGASLGEQFF.

V is TRBV20-1 and J is TRBJ2-2, with D maybe TRBD2 (6 bases). Per germline, CDR1 DFQATT and CDR2 SNEGSKA (reference sequence). This CDR3 is built from 13 residues. V lost 5 bases and J 7 bases, leaving 14 bases between the germline ends. The CDR3 DNA reads as TGCAGTGCTCAGAGCGGGCGGAGCGGGGAGCTGTTTTTT. Protein: CSAQSGRSGELFF.

This rearrangement joins TRBV6-1 to TRBJ2-6; the D is unclear. V shed 6 bases and J shed 0 bases, with 9 bases lying between them. Germline CDR1 reads MNHNS; CDR2 reads SASEGT. The CDR3 runs to 15 residues. The CDR3 sequence is CASSGDGSGANVLTF. The CDR3 nucleotides are TGTGCCAGCAGCGGTGACGGCTCTGGGGCCAACGTCCTGACTTTC.

This clonotype appeared a few times. The rearrangement uses TRBV3-1 and TRBJ2-5; possibly TRBD1 or TRBD2 for D (5 bases each). The CDR3 totals 13 residues. V dropped 4 bases and J dropped 2 bases, with 8 bases sitting between them. Germline CDR1 is LGHDT and CDR2 is YNNKEL (reference sequence). The CDR3 DNA reads as TGTGCCAGCAGCCCGGGACGACAAGAGACCCAGTACTTC. Translated: CASSPGRQETQYF.

This clonotype showed up just a few times. The chain employs TRBV3-1 and TRBJ2-3; 8 positions agree with TRBD2. After removal of 2 bases from V and 1 base from J, the junction contained 2 bases not matched to a gene. The V gene's germline CDR1 is LGHDT and CDR2 YNNKEL (reference sequence). This CDR3 contains 15 residues. The CDR3 loop is CASSQPAGGTDTQYF. The CDR3 nucleotides read TGTGCCAGCAGCCAACCAGCGGGGGGCACAGATACGCAGTATTTT.

The J gene is TRBJ2-4, the V gene TRBV3-1; D possibly corresponds to TRBD2 (6 bases). Per germline, CDR1 LGHDT and CDR2 YNNKEL (reference sequence). V was cut by 3 bases and J by 0 bases, with 12 bases left in between. This CDR3 contains 16 residues. Here the CDR3 DNA reads TGTGCCAGCAGCCATGCGGGAAACCTAGCCAAAAACATTCAGTACTTC. Translating it yields CASSHAGNLAKNIQYF.

J is TRBJ1-2 and V is TRBV9; D is possibly TRBD1 (5 bases). Per the germline V gene, CDR1 is SGDLS and CDR2 is YYNGEE. V was pared by 5 bases and J by 2 bases, with 13 bases between. The CDR3 runs 14 residues. The CDR3 reads CASSVQGPNYGYTF. Here the CDR3 DNA reads TGTGCCAGCAGTGTTCAGGGTCCCAACTATGGCTACACCTTC.

This chain connects TRBV5-6 to TRBJ2-5, with 10 bases aligning to TRBD2. CDR1 is SGHDT and CDR2 is YYEEEE in the germline V gene. Trimming at V came to 2 bases and at J to 0 bases, leaving 4 bases not matched to a gene. The CDR3 is made up of 16 amino acids. The DNA of the CDR3 is TGTGCCAGCAGCTTCGGGACTAGCGCTTACCAAGAGACCCAGTACTTC. Amino acids: CASSFGTSAYQETQYF.

This clonotype was observed a few times. The chain recombines TRBV20-1 with TRBJ2-5; 7 nucleotides line up with TRBD1. This CDR3 is 17 amino acids long. Per germline, CDR1 DFQATT and CDR2 SNEGSKA (reference sequence). The V gene end was trimmed by 6 bases and the J gene end by 2 bases; junction bases not matched to a gene: 18. CDR3 sequence reads: CSAPGGVAGGTQETQYF. The CDR3 DNA reads as TGCAGTGCCCCCGGAGGCGTGGCAGGGGGTACACAAGAGACCCAGTACTTC.

The V gene is TRBV3-1, the J gene TRBJ1-6; D not resolved. The CDR3 covers 13 residues. The germline gives CDR1 LGHDT, CDR2 YNNKEL (reference sequence). Trimming took 0 bases from V and 9 from J, leaving 6 bases between them. The CDR3 DNA reads as TGTGCCAGCAGCCAAGATCTAGGTTCACCCCTCCACTTT. This sequence encodes CASSQDLGSPLHF. Drawing the rest from reference TRBV3-1 and TRBJ1-6, the complete variable domain is DTAVSQTPKYLVTQMGNDKSIKCEQNLGHDTMYWYKQDSKKFLKIMFSYNNKELIINETVPNRFSPKSPDKAHLNLHINSLELGDSAVYFCASSQDLGSPLHFGNGTRLTVT.

The chain uses TRBV15 and TRBJ2-5; tentative D call: TRBD2 (6 bases). The germline V gene has CDR1 LNHNV and CDR2 YYDKDF (reference sequence). The CDR3 has 14 amino acids. The V end lost 0 bases, the J end lost 5 bases, and 10 bases lay between the germline ends. The CDR3 region has the DNA TGTGCCACCAGCAGAGATCGGGCGGGGGAGACCCAGTACTTC. It translates to CATSRDRAGETQYF.

The chain joins TRBV12-3 or TRBV12-4 to TRBJ1-2; no reliable D call. V was shortened by 4 bases and J by 6 bases, with 12 bases between the two germline ends. The length of the CDR3 is 13 residues. In DNA form, the CDR3 reads TGTGCCAGCAGTTCCAGGAGTCTTGATGGCTACACCTTC. This gives the protein CASSSRSLDGYTF.

The CDR3 DNA is TGTGCCAGCAGCGTAGGCATTAAGGGGGAGCAGTACTTC. This translates into CASSVGIKGEQYF. This chain uses TRBV9 with TRBJ2-7; TRBD1 is a possible D gene (5 bases). Germline loops: CDR1 SGDLS, CDR2 YYNGEE. The length of the CDR3 is 13 residues. Deletions cut 0 bases from V and 7 bases from J, with 11 bases between.

This clonotype was counted between two and nine times. The rearrangement uses TRBV29-1 and TRBJ2-7; TRBD1 matches at 8 bases. From germline, CDR1 is SQVTM and CDR2 ANQGSEA. J gave up 4 bases and V 1 base, and 9 bases lay outside the gene matches. The CDR3 sequence is 15 residues long. CDR3 sequence reads: CSVEVPGQEFYEQYF. Written as DNA, the CDR3 is TGCAGCGTTGAAGTTCCGGGACAGGAATTTTACGAGCAGTACTTC.

This clonotype was seen a handful of times. The DNA for the CDR3 is TGTGCCAGCAGCTTAGTCTTTCCAGGGTATGGCTACACCTTC. Residues: CASSLVFPGYGYTF. The rearrangement links TRBV7-9 to TRBJ1-2; D perhaps matches TRBD1 (5 bases). Germline V lookup: CDR1 SEHNR, CDR2 FQNEAQ (reference sequence). The V end was cut by 1 base, the J end by 5 bases, with 11 bases between. The CDR3 has 14 amino acids.

A remark on this clonotype: At one end, the junction sequence differs from germline, possibly due to a read error. V is TRBV5-6 and J is TRBJ2-3; TRBD2 agrees at 7 bases. CDR3 length: 15 amino acids. Germline assignment: CDR1 SGHDT and CDR2 YYEEEE. The CDR3 spells CASSLASGNRDTQSF. CDR3 DNA sequence: TGTGCCAGCAGCTTGGCAAGCGGGAATAGAGATACGCAGTCTTTT.

This rearrangement joins TRBV30 to TRBJ1-2, with D unclear. This CDR3 has 12 residues. CDR1 is GTSNPN, CDR2 SVGIG, per germline (reference sequence). Trimming shortened V by 4 bases and J by 4 bases, and 10 bases separated the two germline ends. CDR3 sequence: CAWNTGFYGYTF. CDR3 DNA: TGTGCCTGGAATACGGGCTTCTATGGCTACACCTTC. The variable domain in full, completed from reference TRBV30 and TRBJ1-2, reads SQTIHQWPATLVQPVGSPLSLECTVEGTSNPNLYWYRQAAGRGLQLLFYSVGIGQISSEVPQNLSASRPQDRQFILSSKKLLLSDSGFYLCAWNTGFYGYTFGSGTRLTVV.

The rearrangement joins TRBV4-3 to TRBJ2-1, with TRBD2 matching 9 bases. The CDR3 is 15 residues long. Germline loops: CDR1 LGHNA, CDR2 YSLEER. V trimming: 1 base; J trimming: 8 bases; junction bases outside the gene matches: 6. CDR3 sequence: CASSQVVAGAYEQFF. The CDR3 coding sequence is TGCGCCAGCAGCCAAGTGGTAGCGGGAGCTTATGAGCAGTTCTTC.

The chain has TRBV20-1 and TRBJ2-1; 12 bases line up with TRBD2. The V segment lost 4 bases and the J segment 9 bases; nucleotides outside the gene matches: 10. The CDR3 has 15 amino acids. CDR1 is DFQATT and CDR2 is SNEGSKA in the germline V gene (reference sequence). In DNA, the CDR3 is TGCAGTGCTACTTCTAGCGGGGGGGGTCTTGTTGAGCAGTTCTTC. It is translated as CSATSSGGGLVEQFF.

The rearrangement joins TRBV7-8 to TRBJ2-6; no clear D. V was cut by 8 bases and J by 1 base, with 18 bases left in between. Germline lookup yields CDR1 SGHVS and CDR2 FQNEAQ. This CDR3 region has 17 residues. CDR3 sequence (DNA): TGTGCCAGCCTCCTGGAGATTTTCCCTTCTGGGGCCAACGTCCTGACTTTC. This translates into CASLLEIFPSGANVLTF.

The V and J genes are TRBV5-4 and TRBJ1-2; a possible D gene is TRBD1 (5 bases). The V and J ends lost 0 bases and 8 bases respectively, with 14 bases between them. CDR1 and CDR2 from the germline V gene are SGHNT and YYREEE (reference sequence). This CDR3 is built from 14 residues. CDR3 nucleotides: TGTGCCAGCAGCTTGGGGGTCAGGGAGGGAGGCTACACCTTC. Protein sequence: CASSLGVREGGYTF.

The gene calls are TRBV20-1 and TRBJ2-3; 9 positions agree with TRBD2. The J segment lost 4 bases and the V segment lost 2 bases, leaving 10 bases of the junction unmatched. Germline loops: CDR1 DFQATT, CDR2 SNEGSKA (reference sequence). The CDR3 totals 16 residues. In DNA form, the CDR3 reads TGCAGTGCTAGAAGGTGGCGGGAGGGCCGTGCAGATACGCAGTATTTT. It codes for CSARRWREGRADTQYF.

The chain couples TRBV24-1 to TRBJ2-7; unclear D gene. The last part of the DNA fits TRBJ2-5 better; the J call may be wrong. The V gene's germline CDR1 is KGHDR and CDR2 SFDVKD. The CDR3 consists of 11 residues. The CDR3 spells CATSDLVTQYF. The CDR3 nucleotides read TGTGCCACCAGTGATTTGGTGACCCAGTACTTC.

The V call is TRBV4-3, the J call TRBJ2-1; 13 nucleotides agree with TRBD2. From germline, CDR1 is LGHNA and CDR2 YSLEER. The CDR3 extends over 20 amino acids. V gave up 0 bases and J gave up 0 bases; unmatched junction bases: 8. The chain's CDR3 is CASSQDGTSGADSSYNEQFF. The DNA for the CDR3 is TGCGCCAGCAGCCAAGATGGGACTAGCGGGGCCGATAGCTCCTACAATGAGCAGTTCTTC.

This clonotype came up many times. The rearrangement uses TRBV2 and TRBJ2-1; unclear D gene. Germline assignment: CDR1 SNHLY and CDR2 FYNNEI. Between the trimmed V and J ends, which lost 4 bases and 13 bases, there was a span of 20 bases. There are 14 residues in the CDR3. CDR3 sequence: CASSAAGRGGEQFF. In DNA form, the CDR3 reads TGTGCCAGCAGTGCGGCCGGACGTGGCGGTGAACAGTTCTTC.

As DNA, the CDR3 is TGTGCCAGCAGTTGCGGGGTGGCAGCAGATGTGCAGTATTTT. It is translated as CASSCGVAADVQYF. The chain has TRBV12-3 or TRBV12-4 and TRBJ2-3, with D maybe TRBD2 (6 bases). The CDR3 covers 14 residues. V was shortened by 4 bases and J by 11 bases, with 19 bases between the two germline ends.

The J gene is TRBJ2-5, the V gene TRBV21-1; TRBD1, the table's D call, lacks a check against the DNA. TRBV21-1 is tagged as a pseudogene. The CDR3 runs to 17 residues. This CDR3 reads CASSKHVGAPDGETQYF. CDR3 sequence (DNA): TGTGCCAGCAGCAAACACGTTGGGGCCCCCGATGGAGAGACCCAGTACTTC.

The sample holds many counts of this clonotype. This chain links TRBV20-1 with TRBJ2-3; no reliable D call. Trimming cost V 1 base and J 0 bases, with 11 bases left between them. This CDR3 has 15 amino acids. CDR1 is DFQATT and CDR2 is SNEGSKA in the germline V gene (reference sequence). DNA of the CDR3: TGCAGTGCTAGAGCGGGCGGAGTGAGCACAGATACGCAGTATTTT. Protein product: CSARAGGVSTDTQYF.